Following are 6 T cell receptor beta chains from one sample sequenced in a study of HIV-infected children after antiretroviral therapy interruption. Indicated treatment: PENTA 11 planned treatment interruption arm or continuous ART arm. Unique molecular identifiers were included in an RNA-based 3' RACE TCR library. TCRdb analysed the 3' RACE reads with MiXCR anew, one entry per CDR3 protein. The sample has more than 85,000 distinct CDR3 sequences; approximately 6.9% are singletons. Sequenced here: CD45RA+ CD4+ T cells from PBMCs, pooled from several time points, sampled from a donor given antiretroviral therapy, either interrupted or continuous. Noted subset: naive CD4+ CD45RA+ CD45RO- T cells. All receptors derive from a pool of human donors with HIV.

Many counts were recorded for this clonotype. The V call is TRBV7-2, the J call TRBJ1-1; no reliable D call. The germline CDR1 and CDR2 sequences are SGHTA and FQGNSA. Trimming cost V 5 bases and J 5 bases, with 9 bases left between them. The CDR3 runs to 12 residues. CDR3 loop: CASSLRWTEAFF. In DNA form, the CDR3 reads TGTGCCAGCAGCCTCAGGTGGACTGAAGCTTTCTTT.

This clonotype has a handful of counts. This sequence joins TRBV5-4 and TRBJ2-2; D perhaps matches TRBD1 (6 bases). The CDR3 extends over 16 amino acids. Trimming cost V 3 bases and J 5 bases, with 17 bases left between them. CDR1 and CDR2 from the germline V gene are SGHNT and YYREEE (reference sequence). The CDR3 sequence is CASSWQGTRRTGELFF. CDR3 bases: TGTGCCAGCAGCTGGCAAGGGACACGGAGGACCGGGGAGCTGTTTTTT.

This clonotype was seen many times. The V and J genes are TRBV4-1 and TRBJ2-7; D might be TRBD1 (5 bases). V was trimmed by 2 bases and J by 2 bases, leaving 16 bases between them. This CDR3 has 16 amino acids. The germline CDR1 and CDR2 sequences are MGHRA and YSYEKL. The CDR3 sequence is CASSQLPGLSPYEQYF. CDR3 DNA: TGCGCCAGCAGCCAACTGCCAGGGTTAAGTCCCTACGAGCAGTACTTC.

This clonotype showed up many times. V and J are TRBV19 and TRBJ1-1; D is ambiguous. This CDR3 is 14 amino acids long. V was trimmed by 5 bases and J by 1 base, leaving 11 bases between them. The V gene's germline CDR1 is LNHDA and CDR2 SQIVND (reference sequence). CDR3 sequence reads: CASSPTIANTEAFF. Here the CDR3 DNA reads TGTGCCAGTAGTCCCACGATCGCGAACACTGAAGCTTTCTTT. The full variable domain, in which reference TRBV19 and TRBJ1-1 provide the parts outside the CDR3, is DGGITQSPKYLFRKEGQNVTLSCEQNLNHDAMYWYRQDPGQGLRLIYYSQIVNDFQKGDIAEGYSVSREKKESFPLTVTSAQKNPTAFYLCASSPTIANTEAFFGQGTRLTVV.

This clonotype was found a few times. The CDR3 is CSAGGERKFFSTDTQYF. For the CDR3, the DNA is TGCAGTGCCGGGGGGGAGCGGAAATTCTTTAGCACAGATACGCAGTATTTT. The V and J genes are TRBV20-1 and TRBJ2-3; TRBD2 matches 8 bases. The germline gives CDR1 DFQATT, CDR2 SNEGSKA (reference sequence). V was pared by 6 bases and J by 0 bases, with 14 bases of the junction left unmatched. CDR3 length: 17 residues.

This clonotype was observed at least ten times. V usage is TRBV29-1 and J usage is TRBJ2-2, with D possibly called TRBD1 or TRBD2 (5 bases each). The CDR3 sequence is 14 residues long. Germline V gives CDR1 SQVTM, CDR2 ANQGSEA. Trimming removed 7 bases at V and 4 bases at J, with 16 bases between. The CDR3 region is CSARPGRSTGELFF. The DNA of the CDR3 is TGCAGCGCCAGACCGGGACGGAGCACCGGGGAGCTGTTTTTT.